Many counts were recorded for the clone carrying this TCR beta chain. Antigen specificity is unknown. This sample was included in a study of CD8+CD57+ T cells in acquired aplastic anemia. The study profiled TCR beta VDJ and CDR3 using genomic DNA as template. TCRdb fed the reads into MiXCR, producing one record per CDR3 protein. The table shows about 160,000 distinct CDR3 sequences, with around half occurring only once. Regarding the study as a whole: The number of CD8+ CDR3 sequences shared by patients and controls was under 35. Significance was not reached for CD8+ Simpson's diversity between patients and controls.

Before being chosen for sequencing, patients had shown CD8+CD57+ cell expansion by flow cytometry. The patients all had a severe acquired aplastic anemia diagnosis. None of the patients had been given any therapy when their blood was sampled. CDR3 length: 14 residues. The ends were cut back, 6 bases at V and 6 bases at J, with 18 bases in the middle. This sequence was found in a human donor with aplastic anemia. The sample comprised sorted CD4+, CD8+, or CD8+CD57+ T cells (not recorded which) from PBMCs. The V gene is TRBV12-3 or TRBV12-4, the J gene TRBJ2-7; D gene unclear. DNA for the CDR3: TGTGCCAGCAGCCCCCGCGCGGAGAGTGTCGAGCAGTACTTC. Amino acid sequence: CASSPRAESVEQYF.